These 32 T cell receptor beta chains came from one sample sequenced in a study of HIV-infected patients and healthy controls. Each CDR3 protein is one row after TCRdb ran MiXCR on the 5' RACE reads. The table records more than 15,000 distinct CDR3 sequences, approximately 19% of them present only once. Sequencing used CD8+ T cells from blood. The receptors come from a human donor in good health.

In its sample, this clonotype was seen many times. This chain links TRBV7-6 with TRBJ2-1; 7 bases map to TRBD2. This CDR3 is built from 14 residues. Per the germline V gene, CDR1 is SGHVS and CDR2 is FNYEAQ. The ends lost 0 bases at V and 5 bases at J; junction bases unmatched: 1. The CDR3 spells CASSLAGTNNEQFF. CDR3 nucleotides: TGTGCCAGCAGCTTAGCCGGGACTAACAATGAGCAGTTCTTC.

CDR3 amino acids: CASSQEGTGGTEAFF. The CDR3, as DNA: TGCGCCAGCAGCCAAGAGGGGACAGGGGGCACTGAAGCTTTCTTT. The chain couples TRBV4-1 to TRBJ1-1, with 11 nucleotides matching TRBD1. V was clipped by 0 bases and J by 4 bases; unmatched bases: 1. CDR3 length: 15 amino acids. CDR1 and CDR2 (germline): MGHRA, YSYEKL.

The chain is built from TRBV7-9 and TRBJ1-6, with D perhaps TRBD1 (5 bases). V dropped 5 bases and J dropped 0 bases, with 14 bases sitting between them. CDR3 length: 17 amino acids. Germline CDR1 is SEHNR and CDR2 is FQNEAQ (reference sequence). CDR3 nucleotides: TGTGCCAGCAGCCCCCGGGACGGGAGCTCCTATAATTCACCCCTCCACTTT. Its protein product is CASSPRDGSSYNSPLHF.

The V gene is TRBV20-1, the J gene TRBJ2-1, with D perhaps TRBD1 (6 bases). The V gene lost 3 bases and the J gene lost 0 bases, with 6 bases spanning the gap. Germline V lookup: CDR1 DFQATT, CDR2 SNEGSKA (reference sequence). CDR3 length: 13 amino acids. The CDR3 bases are TGCAGTGCTAGCAGGGGCTCCTACAATGAGCAGTTCTTC. This sequence encodes CSASRGSYNEQFF.

Ten or more counts support this clonotype. The chain carries TRBV27 and TRBJ2-1; 7 nucleotides match TRBD1. The CDR3 sequence is 14 residues long. Per germline, CDR1 MNHEY and CDR2 SMNVEV (reference sequence). V lost 2 bases and J lost 6; bases outside the gene matches: 4. The CDR3 coding sequence is TGTGCCAGCAGTTTACCGACAGGGCCCAATGAGCAGTTCTTC. It specifies CASSLPTGPNEQFF.

This chain uses TRBV11-2 with TRBJ2-1; 8 positions match TRBD2. The CDR3 is 16 residues long. J gave up 2 bases and V 3 bases, and 6 bases lay outside the gene matches. From germline, CDR1 is SGHAT and CDR2 FQNNGV. The CDR3 here is CASSFSPGLAYNEQFF. CDR3 nucleotides: TGTGCCAGCAGCTTTAGCCCGGGACTAGCCTACAATGAGCAGTTCTTC.

This chain links TRBV20-1 with TRBJ1-2, with TRBD1 identical over 8 bases. The CDR3 totals 15 residues. Germline V CDR1 and CDR2: DFQATT, SNEGSKA (reference sequence). J lost 6 bases, V lost 0 bases, and 9 bases had no gene match. The CDR3 nucleotides are TGCAGTGCTAGAGATCGATACAGGGGGGAGGATGGCTACACCTTC. Protein product: CSARDRYRGEDGYTF.

In this sample, this clonotype turned up many times. This chain connects TRBV3-1 to TRBJ2-3; TRBD2 might be the D (5 bases). CDR1 is LGHDT and CDR2 is YNNKEL in the germline V gene (reference sequence). The ends were cut back, 0 bases at V and 0 bases at J, with 7 bases in the middle. The CDR3 has 15 amino acids. DNA of the CDR3: TGTGCCAGCAGCCAAGATTGGACTAGCACAGATACGCAGTATTTT. It translates to CASSQDWTSTDTQYF.

In this sample, this clonotype turned up a few times. The chain uses TRBV20-1 and TRBJ2-7, with D possibly being TRBD2 (5 bases). The length of the CDR3 is 13 residues. Trimming pared 0 bases from V and 3 bases from J, leaving 9 bases between. Germline V gene data show CDR1 as DFQATT and CDR2 as SNEGSKA (reference sequence). This CDR3 reads CSARDRGYYEQYF. The CDR3 DNA is TGCAGTGCTAGAGATCGAGGGTACTACGAGCAGTACTTC.

This clonotype was counted a few times. This chain joins TRBV6-1 and TRBJ1-2; 7 bases align to TRBD1. The CDR3 is 15 amino acids. Germline values: CDR1 MNHNS, CDR2 SASEGT. V lost 2 bases, J lost 0 bases, and 3 bases stayed unmatched. CDR3 nucleotide sequence: TGTGCCAGCAGTGAACGGACAGGTTCTAACTATGGCTACACCTTC. It specifies CASSERTGSNYGYTF.

This clonotype has only one observation. The J gene is TRBJ1-2, the V gene TRBV27; perhaps TRBD1 as D (5 bases). V lost 0 bases to trimming and J lost 5 bases, with 10 bases between them. CDR3 length: 14 residues. CDR1 and CDR2 (germline): MNHEY, SMNVEV (reference sequence). The CDR3 DNA is TGTGCCAGCAGTTTATCGAGACAGCTATATGGCTACACCTTC. This sequence encodes CASSLSRQLYGYTF.

This clonotype came up a few times. V usage is TRBV5-5 and J usage is TRBJ2-7; 8 nucleotides match TRBD2. V lost 0 bases and J lost 4; bases outside the gene matches: 12. Germline lookup yields CDR1 SGHKS and CDR2 YYEKEE (reference sequence). CDR3 length: 17 residues. The CDR3 region is CASSLEGGSGSSYEQYF. CDR3 DNA sequence: TGTGCCAGCAGCTTGGAAGGAGGGAGCGGGAGCTCGTACGAGCAGTACTTC.

The sample holds a few counts of this clonotype. The chain recombines TRBV5-5 with TRBJ1-5; TRBD1 agrees at 10 bases. The CDR3 spans 16 residues. V shed 3 bases and J 9 bases; nucleotides not matched to a gene: 12. CDR1 and CDR2 (germline): SGHKS, YYEKEE (reference sequence). The CDR3 loop reads CASSSDAGTGVLPQHF. In DNA, the CDR3 is TGTGCCAGCAGCTCGGACGCCGGGACAGGGGTATTGCCCCAGCATTTT.

This chain connects TRBV20-1 to TRBJ1-1; TRBD1 might be the D (5 bases). Germline lookup yields CDR1 DFQATT and CDR2 SNEGSKA (reference sequence). The CDR3 is made up of 13 amino acids. This CDR3 reads CRANGGLDTEAFF. In nucleotides, the CDR3 is TGCAGGGCCAACGGGGGGTTGGACACTGAAGCTTTCTTT.

The genes are TRBV19 and TRBJ1-2; 9 positions match TRBD1. The CDR3 consists of 14 residues. V shed 4 bases and J 7 bases; nucleotides not matched to a gene: 7. CDR1 and CDR2 from the germline V gene are LNHDA and SQIVND (reference sequence). In nucleotides, the CDR3 is TGTGCCAGTAGTAACGGACAGGGGAGATCTGGCTACACCTTC. Protein product: CASSNGQGRSGYTF.

This clonotype was found a few times. The chain combines TRBV12-3 or TRBV12-4 with TRBJ1-2; 10 bases map to TRBD1. CDR3 length: 14 amino acids. V dropped 7 bases and J dropped 4; count of bases not matched to a gene: 6. The CDR3 loop is CASKRQGAGYGYTF. The CDR3, as DNA: TGTGCCAGCAAACGACAGGGGGCAGGCTATGGCTACACCTTC.

The chain couples TRBV12-3 or TRBV12-4 to TRBJ2-2; D might be TRBD1 (5 bases). This CDR3 is built from 13 residues. V gave up 5 bases and J gave up 6 bases, with 10 bases separating them. The DNA for the CDR3 is TGTGCCAGCAGTGGAATAGGGGCCGGGGAGCTGTTTTTT. Amino acid sequence: CASSGIGAGELFF.

The chain carries TRBV28 and TRBJ1-5; 7 nucleotides align to TRBD1. CDR1 and CDR2 (germline): MDHEN, SYDVKM. The CDR3 contains 16 residues. After removal of 7 bases from V and 0 bases from J, the junction contained 9 bases not matched to a gene. CDR3 DNA: TGTGCCAGCAACCTAGGGACAGTTCTTAGCAATCAGCCCCAGCATTTT. Translated, it gives CASNLGTVLSNQPQHF. Full variable domain (outside the CDR3, taken from reference TRBV28 and TRBJ1-5): DVKVTQSSRYLVKRTGEKVFLECVQDMDHENMFWYRQDPGLGLRLIYFSYDVKMKEKGDIPEGYSVSREKKERFSLILESASTNQTSMYLCASNLGTVLSNQPQHFGDGTRLSIL.

CDR3 bases: TGTGCCAGCAGTTTAGGGGGGGGCTCCTACAATGAGCAGTTCTTC. Translation gives CASSLGGGSYNEQFF. This chain links TRBV12-3 or TRBV12-4 with TRBJ2-1; the match to TRBD2 covers 7 bases. The CDR3 runs 15 residues. V trimming: 1 base; J trimming: 0 bases; junction bases outside the gene matches: 0.

The V and J genes are TRBV7-9 and TRBJ2-1, with D hard to call. CDR3 size: 12 residues. V lost 5 bases and J 7 bases, leaving 9 bases between the germline ends. CDR1 is SEHNR and CDR2 is FQNEAQ in the germline V gene (reference sequence). DNA for the CDR3: TGTGCCAGCAGCCCGGACGGGAATGAGCAGTTCTTC. Translation gives CASSPDGNEQFF.

This clonotype came up a few times. For the CDR3, the DNA is TGTGCCAGCAGCCCCCCTTACGATACGCAGTATTTT. Residues: CASSPPYDTQYF. This chain uses TRBV3-1 with TRBJ2-3; D is unclear. Germline CDR1 reads LGHDT; CDR2 reads YNNKEL (reference sequence). The CDR3 is 12 residues long. Trimming took off 4 bases at V and 6 bases at J, with 8 bases between the two ends.

This clonotype was detected many times. The J gene is TRBJ2-7, the V gene TRBV29-1; weak D call: TRBD2 (6 bases). The CDR3 is 16 amino acids. The ends were cut back, 3 bases at V and 0 bases at J, with 18 bases in the middle. The germline V gene has CDR1 SQVTM and CDR2 ANQGSEA. The CDR3 protein is CSVEPLGGMSSYEQYF. CDR3 DNA: TGCAGCGTTGAGCCGCTCGGCGGGATGAGCTCCTACGAGCAGTACTTC.

A remark on this clonotype: This may be a read error, as it is one base from a much larger clone. This chain uses TRBV6-1 with TRBJ1-5, with a possible D match to TRBD1 (6 bases). Germline V gives CDR1 MNHNS, CDR2 SASEGT. The CDR3 length is 15 residues. CDR3 coding DNA: TGTGCCAGCGGTGAGTTGACAGGCGACAATCAGCCCCAGCATTTT. This encodes CASGELTGDNQPQHF.

The chain has TRBV28 and TRBJ1-6, with D maybe TRBD1 (5 bases). The germline gives CDR1 MDHEN, CDR2 SYDVKM. V gave up 3 bases and J gave up 6 bases, with 9 bases separating them. This CDR3 is 14 amino acids long. The CDR3: CASSLIGTNSPLHF. The CDR3 DNA follows: TGTGCCAGCAGTTTGATAGGGACTAATTCACCCCTCCACTTT.

This clonotype was seen once. The chain links TRBV6-6 to TRBJ2-7; D uncertain. Trimming removed 5 bases at V and 3 bases at J, with 11 bases between. Germline V lookup: CDR1 MNHNY, CDR2 SVGAGI (reference sequence). The CDR3 has 13 amino acids. The CDR3 loop is CASSLLSFYEQYF. In nucleotides, the CDR3 is TGTGCCAGCAGTCTACTATCATTCTACGAGCAGTACTTC.

Many counts were recorded for this clonotype. The chain combines TRBV2 with TRBJ1-5; D is perhaps TRBD1 (5 bases). The V gene lost 5 bases and the J gene lost 2 bases, with 7 bases spanning the gap. The germline V gene encodes CDR1 SNHLY and CDR2 FYNNEI. The CDR3 extends over 13 amino acids. The CDR3 sequence: CASSWGGNQPQHF. The DNA of the CDR3 is TGTGCCAGCAGTTGGGGCGGCAATCAGCCCCAGCATTTT.

This rearrangement joins TRBV13 to TRBJ2-5; D not resolved. Looked up from germline, CDR1 is PRHDT and CDR2 is FYEKMQ (reference sequence). The germline V and J ends were trimmed by 1 base and 0 bases, with 6 bases remaining between them. CDR3 length: 14 residues. Written as DNA, the CDR3 is TGTGCCAGCAGCTTAGCGTCAGACCAAGAGACCCAGTACTTC. It translates to CASSLASDQETQYF.

This clonotype has at least ten counts. The chain recombines TRBV9 with TRBJ1-4, with 7 bases identical to TRBD1. Germline loops: CDR1 SGDLS, CDR2 YYNGEE. The CDR3 sequence is 15 residues long. V lost 3 bases to trimming and J lost 5 bases; unmatched junction nucleotides: 7. The CDR3 DNA is TGTGCCAGCAGCGAGACCGGGACAGCCAATGAAAAACTGTTTTTT. It codes for CASSETGTANEKLFF. The entire variable domain, with the rest obtained from reference TRBV9 and TRBJ1-4, is as follows: DSGVTQTPKHLITATGQRVTLRCSPRSGDLSVYWYQQSLDQGLQFLIQYYNGEERAKGNILERFSAQQFPDLHSELNLSSLELGDSALYFCASSETGTANEKLFFGSGTQLSVL.

Many counts were recorded for this clonotype. The V call is TRBV5-6, the J call TRBJ2-1; 15 bases are shared with TRBD2. The CDR3 has 16 amino acids. J was trimmed by 8 bases and V by 4 bases; bases with no gene match: 7. Germline CDR1 reads SGHDT; CDR2 reads YYEEEE. Written as DNA, the CDR3 is TGTGCCAGCAGCACAGGACTAGCGGGGGGGCTTTATGAGCAGTTCTTC. Its protein product is CASSTGLAGGLYEQFF.

V usage is TRBV20-1 and J usage is TRBJ2-5; D gene unclear. CDR3 length: 15 amino acids. Trimming cost V 5 bases and J 0 bases, with 16 bases left between them. From germline, CDR1 is DFQATT and CDR2 SNEGSKA (reference sequence). CDR3 loop: CSAGAQLWYQETQYF. The DNA for the CDR3 is TGCAGTGCTGGAGCGCAACTTTGGTACCAAGAGACCCAGTACTTC.

This clonotype was counted many times. CDR3 sequence reads: CASSQSGPQETQYF. The CDR3 region has the DNA TGTGCCAGCAGCCAATCGGGACCCCAAGAGACCCAGTACTTC. This rearrangement joins TRBV3-1 to TRBJ2-5; either TRBD1 or TRBD2 may supply D (5 bases each). The CDR3 loop spans 14 amino acids. CDR1 and CDR2 from the germline V gene are LGHDT and YNNKEL (reference sequence). Trimming took 2 bases from V and 1 from J, leaving 8 bases between them.

This clonotype turned up a few times. The V and J genes are TRBV7-9 and TRBJ2-1, with 9 bases identical to TRBD1. CDR3 size: 14 residues. Germline trimming cut 7 bases from V and 9 bases from J; bases unmatched to any gene: 10. Germline V lookup: CDR1 SEHNR, CDR2 FQNEAQ (reference sequence). CDR3 residues: CASTPGQGSGEQFF. Written as DNA, the CDR3 is TGTGCCAGCACACCGGGACAGGGTTCCGGTGAGCAGTTCTTC.